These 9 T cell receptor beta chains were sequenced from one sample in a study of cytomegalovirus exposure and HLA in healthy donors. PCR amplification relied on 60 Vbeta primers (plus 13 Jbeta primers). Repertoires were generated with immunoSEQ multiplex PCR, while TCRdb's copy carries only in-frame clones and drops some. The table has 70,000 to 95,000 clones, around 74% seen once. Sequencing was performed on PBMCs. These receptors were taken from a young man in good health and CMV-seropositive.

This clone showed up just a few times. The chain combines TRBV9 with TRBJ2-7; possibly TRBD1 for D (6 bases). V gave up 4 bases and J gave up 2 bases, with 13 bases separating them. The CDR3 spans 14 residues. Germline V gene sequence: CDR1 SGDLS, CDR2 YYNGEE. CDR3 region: CASSRAGATYEQYF. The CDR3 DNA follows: TGTGCCAGCAGCCGGGCAGGGGCGACCTACGAGCAGTACTTC.

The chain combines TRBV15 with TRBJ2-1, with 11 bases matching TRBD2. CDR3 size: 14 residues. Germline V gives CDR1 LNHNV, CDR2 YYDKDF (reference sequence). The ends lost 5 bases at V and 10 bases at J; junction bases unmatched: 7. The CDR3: CATSGTSGWREQFF. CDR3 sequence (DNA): TGTGCCACCAGCGGGACTAGCGGTTGGAGAGAGCAGTTCTTC.

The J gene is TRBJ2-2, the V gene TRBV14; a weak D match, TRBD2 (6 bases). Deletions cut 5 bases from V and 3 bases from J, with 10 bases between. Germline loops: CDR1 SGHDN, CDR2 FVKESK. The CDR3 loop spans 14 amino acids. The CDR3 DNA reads TGTGCCAGCAGCGTGGGGGGATACACCGGGGAGCTGTTTTTT. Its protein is CASSVGGYTGELFF.

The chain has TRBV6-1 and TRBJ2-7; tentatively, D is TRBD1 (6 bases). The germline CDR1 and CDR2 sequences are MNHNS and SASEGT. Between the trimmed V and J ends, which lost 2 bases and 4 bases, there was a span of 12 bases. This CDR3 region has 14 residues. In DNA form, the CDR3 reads TGTGCCAGCAGTGAACAGGGGAATATGTACGAGCAGTACTTC. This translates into CASSEQGNMYEQYF.

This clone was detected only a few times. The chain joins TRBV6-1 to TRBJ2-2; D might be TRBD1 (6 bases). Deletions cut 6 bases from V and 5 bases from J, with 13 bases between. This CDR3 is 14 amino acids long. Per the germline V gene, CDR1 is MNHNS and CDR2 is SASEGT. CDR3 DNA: TGTGCCAGCAGGGGGGCCAGGAATACCGGGGAGCTGTTTTTT. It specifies CASRGARNTGELFF.

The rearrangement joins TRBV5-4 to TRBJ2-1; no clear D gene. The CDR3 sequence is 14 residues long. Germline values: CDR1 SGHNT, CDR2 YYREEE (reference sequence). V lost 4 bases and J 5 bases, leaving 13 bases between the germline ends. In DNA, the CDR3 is TGTGCCAGCAGCGGCGTCCGGCAGGACAATGAGCAGTTCTTC. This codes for CASSGVRQDNEQFF.

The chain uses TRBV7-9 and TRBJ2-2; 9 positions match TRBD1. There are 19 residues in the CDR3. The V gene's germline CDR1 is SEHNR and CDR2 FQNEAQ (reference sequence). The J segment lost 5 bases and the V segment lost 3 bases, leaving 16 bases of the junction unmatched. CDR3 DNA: TGTGCCAGCAGCTTGCCAGTCCTGGGAGGGACAGGGAGTACCGGGGAGCTGTTTTTT. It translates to CASSLPVLGGTGSTGELFF.

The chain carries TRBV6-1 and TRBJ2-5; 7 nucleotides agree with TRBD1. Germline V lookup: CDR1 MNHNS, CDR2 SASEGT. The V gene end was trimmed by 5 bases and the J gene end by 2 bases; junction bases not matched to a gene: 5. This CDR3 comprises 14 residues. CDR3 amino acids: CASSPGTAQETQYF. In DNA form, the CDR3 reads TGTGCCAGCAGTCCAGGGACAGCTCAAGAGACCCAGTACTTC.

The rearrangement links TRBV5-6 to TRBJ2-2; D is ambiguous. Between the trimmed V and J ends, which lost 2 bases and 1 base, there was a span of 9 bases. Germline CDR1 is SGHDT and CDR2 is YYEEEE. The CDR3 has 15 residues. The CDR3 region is CASSLLPQNTGELFF. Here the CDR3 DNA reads TGTGCCAGCAGCTTACTCCCCCAGAACACCGGGGAGCTGTTTTTT.